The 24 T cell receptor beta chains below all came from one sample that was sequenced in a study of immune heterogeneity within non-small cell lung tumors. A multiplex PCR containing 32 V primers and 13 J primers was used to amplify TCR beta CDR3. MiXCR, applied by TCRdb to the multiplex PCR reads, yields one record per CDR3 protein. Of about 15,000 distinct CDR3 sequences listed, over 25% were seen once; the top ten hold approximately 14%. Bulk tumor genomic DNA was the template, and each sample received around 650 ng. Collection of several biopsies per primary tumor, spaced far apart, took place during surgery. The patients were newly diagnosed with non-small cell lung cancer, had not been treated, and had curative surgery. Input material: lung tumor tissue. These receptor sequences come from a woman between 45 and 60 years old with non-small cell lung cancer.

CDR3 in DNA: TGTGCCAGCAGTGAAGAGGAGACCGGACGGGAGACCCAGTACTTC. The encoded protein is CASSEEETGRETQYF. The rearrangement links TRBV2 to TRBJ2-5; no clear D gene. CDR1 is SNHLY and CDR2 is FYNNEI in the germline V gene. Deletions cut 1 base from V and 5 bases from J, with 14 bases between. CDR3 size: 15 residues. Drawing the rest from reference TRBV2 and TRBJ2-5, the complete variable domain is EPEVTQTPSHQVTQMGQEVILRCVPISNHLYFYWYRQILGQKVEFLVSFYNNEISEKSEIFDDQFSVERPDGSNFTLKIRSTKLEDSAMYFCASSEEETGRETQYFGPGTRLLVL.

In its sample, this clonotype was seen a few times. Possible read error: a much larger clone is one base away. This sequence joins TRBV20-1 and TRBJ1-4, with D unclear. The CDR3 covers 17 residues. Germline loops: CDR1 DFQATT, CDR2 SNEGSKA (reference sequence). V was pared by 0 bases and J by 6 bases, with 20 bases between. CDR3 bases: TGCAGTGCTAGAGATGGCAGGAGAGGTCGAGAGTATGAAAAACTGTTTTTT. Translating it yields CSARDGRRGREYEKLFF.

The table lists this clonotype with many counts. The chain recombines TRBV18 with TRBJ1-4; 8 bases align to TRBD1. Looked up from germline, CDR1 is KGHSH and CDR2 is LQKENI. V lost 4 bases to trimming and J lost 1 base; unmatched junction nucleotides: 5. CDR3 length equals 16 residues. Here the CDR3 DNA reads TGTGCCAGCTCACTTGGACAGGGAAGAACTAATGAAAAACTGTTTTTT. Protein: CASSLGQGRTNEKLFF.

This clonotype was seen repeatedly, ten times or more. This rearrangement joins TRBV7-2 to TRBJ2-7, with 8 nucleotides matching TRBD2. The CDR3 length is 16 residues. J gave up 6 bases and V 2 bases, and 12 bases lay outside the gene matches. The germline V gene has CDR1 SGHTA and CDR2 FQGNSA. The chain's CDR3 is CASSLRLAGLPSEQYF. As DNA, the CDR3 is TGTGCCAGCAGCTTACGCCTAGCGGGCCTACCCTCCGAGCAGTACTTC.

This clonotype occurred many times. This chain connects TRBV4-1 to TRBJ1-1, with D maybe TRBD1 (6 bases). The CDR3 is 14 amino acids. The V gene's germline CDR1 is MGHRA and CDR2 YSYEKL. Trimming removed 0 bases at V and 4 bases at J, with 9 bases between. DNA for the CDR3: TGCGCCAGCAGCCAAGACGGGGGCCGCACTGAAGCTTTCTTT. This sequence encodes CASSQDGGRTEAFF.

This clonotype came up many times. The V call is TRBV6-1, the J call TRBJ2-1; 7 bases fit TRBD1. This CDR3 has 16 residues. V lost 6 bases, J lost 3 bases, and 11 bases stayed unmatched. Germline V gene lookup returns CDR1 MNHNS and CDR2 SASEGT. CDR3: CASRRATGWVYNEQFF. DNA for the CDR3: TGTGCCAGCAGACGGGCGACAGGGTGGGTCTACAATGAGCAGTTCTTC.

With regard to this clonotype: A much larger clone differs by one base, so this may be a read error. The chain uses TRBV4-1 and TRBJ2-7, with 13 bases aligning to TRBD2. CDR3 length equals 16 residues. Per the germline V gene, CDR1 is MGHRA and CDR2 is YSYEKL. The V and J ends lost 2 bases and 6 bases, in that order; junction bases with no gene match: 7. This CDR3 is CASSQSTSGGAIEQYF. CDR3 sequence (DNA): TGCGCCAGCAGCCAATCAACTAGCGGGGGGGCCATCGAGCAGTACTTC.

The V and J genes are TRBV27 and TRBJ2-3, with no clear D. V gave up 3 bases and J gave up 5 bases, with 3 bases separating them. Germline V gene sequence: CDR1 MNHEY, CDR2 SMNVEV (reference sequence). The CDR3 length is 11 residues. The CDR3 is CASSFIDTQYF. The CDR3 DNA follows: TGTGCCAGCAGTTTCATAGATACGCAGTATTTT.

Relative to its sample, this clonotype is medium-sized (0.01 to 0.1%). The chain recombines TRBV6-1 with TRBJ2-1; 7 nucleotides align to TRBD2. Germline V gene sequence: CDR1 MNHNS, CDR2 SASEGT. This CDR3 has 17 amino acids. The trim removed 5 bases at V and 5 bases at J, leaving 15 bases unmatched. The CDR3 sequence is CASSSRPQAGWNNEQFF. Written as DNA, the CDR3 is TGTGCCAGCAGTTCTAGACCTCAAGCGGGGTGGAACAATGAGCAGTTCTTC.

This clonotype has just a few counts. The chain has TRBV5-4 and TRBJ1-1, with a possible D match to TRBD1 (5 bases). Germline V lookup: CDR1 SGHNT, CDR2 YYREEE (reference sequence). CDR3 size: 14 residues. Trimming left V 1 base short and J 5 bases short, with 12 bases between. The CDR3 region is CASSLKGSPTEAFF. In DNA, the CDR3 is TGTGCCAGCAGCTTGAAGGGGAGTCCAACTGAAGCTTTCTTT.

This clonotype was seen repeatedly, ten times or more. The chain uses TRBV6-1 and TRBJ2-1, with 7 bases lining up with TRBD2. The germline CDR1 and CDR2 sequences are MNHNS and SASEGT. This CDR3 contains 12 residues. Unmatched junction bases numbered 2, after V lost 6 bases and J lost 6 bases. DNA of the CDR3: TGTGCCAGCAGACGGACTAGCAATGAGCAGTTCTTC. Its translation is CASRRTSNEQFF.

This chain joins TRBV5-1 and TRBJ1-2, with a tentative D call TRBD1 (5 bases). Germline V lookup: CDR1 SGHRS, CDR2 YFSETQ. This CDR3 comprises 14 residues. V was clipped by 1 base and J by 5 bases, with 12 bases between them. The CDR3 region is CASSLRGGDYGYTF. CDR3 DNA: TGCGCCAGCAGCTTGCGGGGGGGAGATTATGGCTACACCTTC.

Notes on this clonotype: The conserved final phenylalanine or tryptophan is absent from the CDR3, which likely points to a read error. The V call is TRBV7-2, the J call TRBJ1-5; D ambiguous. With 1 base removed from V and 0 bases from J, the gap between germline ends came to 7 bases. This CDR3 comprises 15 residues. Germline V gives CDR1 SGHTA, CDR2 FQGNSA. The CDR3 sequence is CASSLVVYSNQPQHS. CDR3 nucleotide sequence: TGTGCCAGCAGCTTAGTAGTTTATAGCAATCAGCCCCAGCATTCT.

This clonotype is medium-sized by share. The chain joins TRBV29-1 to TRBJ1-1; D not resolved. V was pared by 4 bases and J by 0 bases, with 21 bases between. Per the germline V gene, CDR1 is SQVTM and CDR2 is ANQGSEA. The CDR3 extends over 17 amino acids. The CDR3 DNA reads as TGCAGCGTTGGGTTTGGTTCTGGACGGATCATGAACACTGAAGCTTTCTTT. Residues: CSVGFGSGRIMNTEAFF.

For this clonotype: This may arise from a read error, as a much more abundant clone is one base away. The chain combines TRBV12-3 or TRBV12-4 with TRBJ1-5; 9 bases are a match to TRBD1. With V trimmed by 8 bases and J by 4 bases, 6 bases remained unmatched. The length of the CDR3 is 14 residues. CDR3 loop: CASGWDRVNQPQHF. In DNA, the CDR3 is TGTGCCAGCGGTTGGGACAGGGTAAATCAGCCCCAGCATTTT.

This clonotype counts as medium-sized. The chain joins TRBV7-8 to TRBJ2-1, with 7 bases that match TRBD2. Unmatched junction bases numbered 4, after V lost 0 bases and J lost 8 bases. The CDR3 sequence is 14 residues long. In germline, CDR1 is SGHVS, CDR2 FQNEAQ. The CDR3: CASSLAGGPDEQFF. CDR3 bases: TGTGCCAGCAGCTTAGCGGGAGGGCCTGATGAGCAGTTCTTC.

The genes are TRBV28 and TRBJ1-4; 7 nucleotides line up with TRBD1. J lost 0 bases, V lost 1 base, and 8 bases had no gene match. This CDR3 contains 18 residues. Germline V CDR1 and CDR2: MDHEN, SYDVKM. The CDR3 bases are TGTGCCAGCAGTTTATTGACGGGCCAGGGGGCAACTAATGAAAAACTGTTTTTT. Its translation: CASSLLTGQGATNEKLFF. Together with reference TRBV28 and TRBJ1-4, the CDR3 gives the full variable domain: DVKVTQSSRYLVKRTGEKVFLECVQDMDHENMFWYRQDPGLGLRLIYFSYDVKMKEKGDIPEGYSVSREKKERFSLILESASTNQTSMYLCASSLLTGQGATNEKLFFGSGTQLSVL.

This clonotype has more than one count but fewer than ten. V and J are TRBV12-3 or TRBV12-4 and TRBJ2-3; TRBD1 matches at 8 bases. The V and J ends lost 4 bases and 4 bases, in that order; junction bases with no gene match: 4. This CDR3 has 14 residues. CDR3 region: CASSSTGGSDTQYF. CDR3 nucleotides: TGTGCCAGCAGTTCTACAGGGGGGTCAGATACGCAGTATTTT.

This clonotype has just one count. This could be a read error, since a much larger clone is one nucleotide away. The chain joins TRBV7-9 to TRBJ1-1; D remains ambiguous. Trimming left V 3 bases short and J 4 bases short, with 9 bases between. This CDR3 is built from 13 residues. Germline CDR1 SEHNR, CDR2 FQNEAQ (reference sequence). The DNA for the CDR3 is TGTGCCAGCAGCTTGCAGGTGTCCACTGAAGCTTTCTTT. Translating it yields CASSLQVSTEAFF.

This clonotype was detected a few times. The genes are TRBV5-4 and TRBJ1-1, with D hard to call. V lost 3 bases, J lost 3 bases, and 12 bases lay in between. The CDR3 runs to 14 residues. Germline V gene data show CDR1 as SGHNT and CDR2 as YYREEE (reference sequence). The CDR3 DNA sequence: TGTGCCAGCAGCTCATGGGCCAATGACACTGAAGCTTTCTTT. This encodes CASSSWANDTEAFF.

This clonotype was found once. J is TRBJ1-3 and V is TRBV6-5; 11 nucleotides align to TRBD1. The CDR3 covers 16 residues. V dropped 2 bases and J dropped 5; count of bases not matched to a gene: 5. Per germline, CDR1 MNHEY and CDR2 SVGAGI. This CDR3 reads CASSYRTGGDRNTIYF. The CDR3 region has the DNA TGTGCCAGCAGTTACCGGACAGGGGGCGATCGAAACACCATATATTTT.

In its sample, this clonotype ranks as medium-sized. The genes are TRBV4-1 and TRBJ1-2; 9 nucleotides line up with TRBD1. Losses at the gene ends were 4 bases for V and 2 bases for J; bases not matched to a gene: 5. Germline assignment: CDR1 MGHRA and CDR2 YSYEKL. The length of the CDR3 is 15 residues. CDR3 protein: CASSRPGTGNYGYTF. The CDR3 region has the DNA TGCGCCAGCAGCCGTCCCGGGACAGGGAACTATGGCTACACCTTC.

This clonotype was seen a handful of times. CDR3 residues: CASSLFSAQTYEQYF. The CDR3 coding sequence is TGTGCCAGCAGCTTGTTTTCAGCGCAAACCTACGAGCAGTACTTC. V is TRBV5-4 and J is TRBJ2-7; D remains ambiguous. Trimming took 1 base from V and 2 from J, leaving 13 bases between them. The CDR3 consists of 15 residues. CDR1 is SGHNT, CDR2 YYREEE, per germline (reference sequence).

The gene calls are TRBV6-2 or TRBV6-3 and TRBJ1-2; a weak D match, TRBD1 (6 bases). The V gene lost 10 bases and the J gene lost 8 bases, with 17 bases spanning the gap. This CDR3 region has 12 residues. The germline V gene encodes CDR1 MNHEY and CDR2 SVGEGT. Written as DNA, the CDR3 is TGTGCCACTGGATCGGGGGGCTGGGGCTACACCTTC. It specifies CATGSGGWGYTF.